These 23 T cell receptor beta chains originate from one sample sequenced in a study of T-cell memory formation after mild COVID-19. TCRdb fed the 5' RACE reads into MiXCR, producing one record per CDR3 protein. The data hold about 110,000 distinct CDR3 sequences, with over 15% observed a single time. Material for sequencing was PBMCs or a T cell subset sorted from them (not recorded which). Receptors originate from a man younger than 35 who had mild COVID-19 (a few samples of this study predate the infection). Cell type and time point are not known.

The table lists this clonotype with a few counts. The V and J genes are TRBV29-1 and TRBJ1-4; D is ambiguous. Trimming left V 7 bases short and J 6 bases short, with 27 bases between. The CDR3 runs to 17 residues. CDR1 and CDR2 (germline): SQVTM, ANQGSEA. The CDR3 bases are TGCAGCGCTACTACGTATCCTATCGGTGCCCTTTATGAAAAACTGTTTTTT. Translation: CSATTYPIGALYEKLFF.

The sample holds many counts of this clonotype. The chain carries TRBV20-1 and TRBJ2-5; weak D call: TRBD2 (6 bases). Between the trimmed V and J ends, which lost 1 base and 4 bases, there was a span of 13 bases. The germline CDR1 and CDR2 sequences are DFQATT and SNEGSKA (reference sequence). The CDR3 is made up of 14 amino acids. The CDR3 is CSARATSAGETQYF. CDR3 nucleotides: TGCAGTGCTAGAGCCACATCAGCGGGAGAGACCCAGTACTTC.

This clonotype has a count of ten or more. This chain joins TRBV4-3 and TRBJ2-7, with 12 positions matching TRBD2. The CDR3 extends over 17 amino acids. The germline gives CDR1 LGHNA, CDR2 YSLEER. Germline trimming cut 0 bases from V and 1 base from J; bases unmatched to any gene: 4. Written as DNA, the CDR3 is TGCGCCAGCAGCCAAGATCAACTAGCGGGGGGTTCCTACGAGCAGTACTTC. Its protein product is CASSQDQLAGGSYEQYF.

This clonotype was detected many times. The junction does not match germline at one end; this may be a read error. This chain joins TRBV29-1 and TRBJ2-3; TRBD2 matches at 10 bases. The CDR3 runs 13 residues. The germline V gene has CDR1 SQVTM and CDR2 ANQGSEA. CDR3 coding DNA: TGCAGCGTGGAAGCGGGGGGGAAAGATACGCAGTATTTT. Translated: CSVEAGGKDTQYF.

The chain is built from TRBV5-6 and TRBJ2-4; 9 bases match TRBD2. CDR3 size: 14 residues. V lost 1 base to trimming and J lost 7 bases; unmatched junction nucleotides: 3. In germline, CDR1 is SGHDT, CDR2 YYEEEE. CDR3 residues: CASSLPAGGNIQYF. In DNA form, the CDR3 reads TGTGCCAGCAGCTTGCCGGCGGGAGGGAACATTCAGTACTTC.

This clonotype was detected ten times or more. The V call is TRBV5-1, the J call TRBJ2-3, with a tentative D call TRBD1 (5 bases). Germline CDR1 SGHRS, CDR2 YFSETQ. There are 13 residues in the CDR3. V was shortened by 4 bases and J by 5 bases, with 11 bases between the two germline ends. This CDR3 is CASSPFTGDTQYF. CDR3 bases: TGCGCCAGCAGCCCCTTCACAGGAGATACGCAGTATTTT.

This clonotype showed up just a few times. The J gene is TRBJ2-2, the V gene TRBV5-1, with 9 bases identical to TRBD1. Germline CDR1 is SGHRS and CDR2 is YFSETQ. The CDR3 is 15 amino acids. The junction had 5 bases not matched to a gene; V was cut back by 4 bases and J by 4 bases. CDR3 in amino acids: CASSLGDRVTGELFF. The CDR3 DNA reads as TGCGCCAGCAGCCTCGGGGACAGGGTCACCGGGGAGCTGTTTTTT.

V usage is TRBV7-2 and J usage is TRBJ1-2; perhaps TRBD1 as D (6 bases). The CDR3 covers 17 residues. With 5 bases removed from V and 4 bases from J, the gap between germline ends came to 23 bases. CDR1 and CDR2 from the germline V gene are SGHTA and FQGNSA. The CDR3 sequence is CASSPQSGRDKGYGYTF. The CDR3 coding sequence is TGTGCCAGCAGCCCCCAATCTGGCCGGGACAAGGGCTATGGCTACACCTTC. The full variable domain, its missing parts supplied by reference TRBV7-2 and TRBJ1-2, is GAGVSQSPSNKVTEKGKDVELRCDPISGHTALYWYRQSLGQGLEFLIYFQGNSAPDKSGLPSDRFSAERTGGSVSTLTIQRTQQEDSAVYLCASSPQSGRDKGYGYTFGSGTRLTVV.

This clonotype was detected a few times. The J gene is TRBJ2-2, the V gene TRBV5-5, with 9 bases fitting TRBD1. Germline-derived CDR1 and CDR2 are SGHKS and YYEKEE (reference sequence). The CDR3 runs 16 residues. V trimming: 4 bases; J trimming: 2 bases; junction bases outside the gene matches: 6. CDR3 bases: TGTGCCAGCAGCACGGGGGACAGGGACAACACCGGGGAGCTGTTTTTT. As protein: CASSTGDRDNTGELFF.

V gene TRBV20-1 combines with J gene TRBJ2-2, with D maybe TRBD1 (6 bases). Germline loops: CDR1 DFQATT, CDR2 SNEGSKA (reference sequence). This CDR3 region has 13 residues. The V gene lost 7 bases and the J gene lost 0 bases, with 9 bases spanning the gap. For the CDR3, the DNA is TGCAGTGTGGACAGCCCGAACACCGGGGAGCTGTTTTTT. It codes for CSVDSPNTGELFF.

V usage is TRBV12-3 or TRBV12-4 and J usage is TRBJ1-1; a possible D gene is TRBD1 (5 bases). The germline V and J ends were trimmed by 8 bases and 1 base, with 11 bases remaining between them. The CDR3 has 13 residues. DNA for the CDR3: TGTGCCAGCGGAATCAGGGAGAACACTGAAGCTTTCTTT. It specifies CASGIRENTEAFF.

The table lists this clonotype with a few counts. The J gene is TRBJ1-6, the V gene TRBV15; TRBD1 is a possible D gene (5 bases). The length of the CDR3 is 17 residues. Trimming cost V 0 bases and J 8 bases, with 17 bases left between them. Germline V gives CDR1 LNHNV, CDR2 YYDKDF (reference sequence). The CDR3 nucleotides read TGTGCCACCAGCAGAGATCGAGTGGCAGGGCGGGATTCACCCCTCCACTTT. This gives the protein CATSRDRVAGRDSPLHF.

This clonotype was detected many times. The chain employs TRBV5-1 and TRBJ2-7; weak D call: TRBD2 (6 bases). The V end was cut by 0 bases, the J end by 1 base, with 14 bases between. The germline CDR1 and CDR2 sequences are SGHRS and YFSETQ. The CDR3 has 16 amino acids. In nucleotides, the CDR3 is TGCGCCAGCAGCTTGGCGGACGGGAGAGGGTCCTACGAGCAGTACTTC. It encodes CASSLADGRGSYEQYF.

V usage is TRBV18 and J usage is TRBJ1-1, with unresolved D. CDR1 is KGHSH, CDR2 LQKENI, per germline. Between the trimmed V and J ends, which lost 1 base and 8 bases, there was a span of 11 bases. CDR3 length: 13 amino acids. The CDR3 DNA sequence: TGTGCCAGCTCACCACAGGCAGGTAGAGAAGCTTTCTTT. Translating it yields CASSPQAGREAFF.

The chain joins TRBV3-1 to TRBJ1-6, with D unclear. Trimming shortened V by 4 bases and J by 12 bases, and 10 bases separated the two germline ends. This CDR3 has 12 residues. Germline values: CDR1 LGHDT, CDR2 YNNKEL (reference sequence). The CDR3 DNA is TGTGCCAGCAGCCGCCTGCAGAAACCCCTCCACTTT. This gives the protein CASSRLQKPLHF.

This clonotype has a count of ten or more. The gene calls are TRBV7-8 and TRBJ2-1, with 7 bases fitting TRBD2. Germline lookup yields CDR1 SGHVS and CDR2 FQNEAQ. V lost 2 bases and J lost 0; bases outside the gene matches: 1. There are 15 residues in the CDR3. The CDR3: CASSLSGISYNEQFF. CDR3 nucleotides: TGTGCCAGCAGCTTAAGCGGGATCTCCTACAATGAGCAGTTCTTC.

The chain couples TRBV7-8 to TRBJ2-3; no firm D call. This CDR3 is built from 14 residues. V dropped 3 bases and J dropped 9 bases, with 16 bases sitting between them. CDR1 is SGHVS and CDR2 is FQNEAQ in the germline V gene. The CDR3 sequence: CASSLGSDGWTQYF. The DNA of the CDR3 is TGTGCCAGCAGCTTGGGATCCGACGGGTGGACGCAGTATTTT.

The V gene is TRBV12-3 or TRBV12-4, the J gene TRBJ1-2; 9 bases fit TRBD1. V lost 2 bases to trimming and J lost 2 bases; unmatched junction nucleotides: 0. The CDR3 is 14 amino acids. The CDR3 is CASSLTGGNYGYTF. CDR3 DNA sequence: TGTGCCAGCAGTTTAACAGGGGGCAACTATGGCTACACCTTC.

This chain joins TRBV20-1 and TRBJ2-1, with TRBD2 identical over 7 bases. Germline lookup yields CDR1 DFQATT and CDR2 SNEGSKA (reference sequence). V shed 0 bases, J shed 0 bases, and the junction held 8 bases outside the gene matches. This CDR3 comprises 17 residues. DNA for the CDR3: TGCAGTGCTAGAGATCACGGGGGGTCCCGCTCCTACAATGAGCAGTTCTTC. Translated: CSARDHGGSRSYNEQFF.

The chain combines TRBV20-1 with TRBJ1-1; 7 bases fit TRBD1. V dropped 6 bases and J dropped 6; count of bases not matched to a gene: 7. The CDR3 consists of 12 residues. The V gene's germline CDR1 is DFQATT and CDR2 SNEGSKA (reference sequence). DNA of the CDR3: TGCAGTGCCGCTTTAGGGACAGCTGAAGCTTTCTTT. Translating it yields CSAALGTAEAFF.

This clonotype came up many times. V usage is TRBV12-3 or TRBV12-4 and J usage is TRBJ2-7; D is perhaps TRBD1 (5 bases). The CDR3 is made up of 13 amino acids. The V and J ends lost 7 bases and 3 bases respectively, with 13 bases between them. CDR3 residues: CASTHGQGYEQYF. DNA for the CDR3: TGTGCCAGCACCCATGGGCAGGGCTACGAGCAGTACTTC.

This clonotype has only a few counts. The CDR3: CASSSRTSGGRTDTQYF. The CDR3 coding sequence is TGCGCCAGCAGCTCGAGGACTAGCGGGGGGCGCACAGATACGCAGTATTTT. The chain carries TRBV5-1 and TRBJ2-3; 14 nucleotides match TRBD2. Losses at the gene ends were 3 bases for V and 1 base for J; bases not matched to a gene: 4. The CDR3 totals 17 residues. Germline assignment: CDR1 SGHRS and CDR2 YFSETQ. Filled out from reference TRBV5-1 and TRBJ2-3, the complete variable domain reads KAGVTQTPRYLIKTRGQQVTLSCSPISGHRSVSWYQQTPGQGLQFLFEYFSETQRNKGNFPGRFSGRQFSNSRSEMNVSTLELGDSALYLCASSSRTSGGRTDTQYFGPGTRLTVL.

The chain links TRBV4-1 to TRBJ2-5; a weak D match, TRBD1 (6 bases). Looked up from germline, CDR1 is MGHRA and CDR2 is YSYEKL. CDR3 length equals 14 residues. The V end lost 4 bases, the J end lost 7 bases, and 16 bases lay between the germline ends. The CDR3, as DNA: TGCGCCAGCAGCCCCCTTACGGTACAGGGGACCCAGTACTTC. Protein: CASSPLTVQGTQYF.